Listed here are 18 T cell receptor beta chains from one sample, sequenced in a study of T cells in Graves' hyperthyroidism and ophthalmopathy (dated by TCRdb to between 2018 and 2021). The library was produced with multiplex PCR. Sequencing was performed on an Illumina HiSeq 2000. TCR beta CDR3 regions were amplified from RNA transcripts. The TCR CDR3 was subjected to a first round of RT-PCR using the HTBI primer set and the Qiagen OneStep RT-PCR kit. The public reads were run again by TCRdb, first through fastp at Q25 and then through MiXCR, and only productive beta chains were kept. Entries are consolidated by CDR3 protein sequence, retaining the most common genes and DNA. The sample table holds 500,000 to 550,000 distinct CDR3 sequences, of which about 20% were seen once. The ten largest make up about half of the sample. The sequenced material came from blood. The source is a man aged 40-55 years with Graves' ophthalmopathy.

V gene TRBV20-1 combines with J gene TRBJ1-2; possible D gene TRBD1, 5 bases. The V and J ends lost 3 bases and 5 bases respectively, with 13 bases between them. CDR3 size: 13 residues. Germline loops: CDR1 DFQATT, CDR2 SNEGSKA (reference sequence). For the CDR3, the DNA is TGCAGTGCTAGCCCCGTACGGGGGTATGGCTACACCTTC. This gives the protein CSASPVRGYGYTF.

This clonotype was recorded many times. This sequence joins TRBV2 and TRBJ2-1, with D possibly TRBD2 on 6 matching bases. Germline V gene lookup returns CDR1 SNHLY and CDR2 FYNNEI. Trimming pared 1 base from V and 9 bases from J, leaving 13 bases between. The CDR3 contains 14 residues. This CDR3 is CASSEVPGGAEQFF. CDR3 bases: TGTGCCAGCAGTGAAGTTCCGGGCGGGGCTGAGCAGTTCTTC.

This clonotype was seen a few times. V is TRBV12-3 or TRBV12-4 and J is TRBJ2-2, with 7 bases that match TRBD1. Germline trimming cut 6 bases from V and 2 bases from J; bases unmatched to any gene: 6. The CDR3 is 15 residues long. CDR3 region: CASRVGQTNTGELFF. The CDR3 DNA reads TGTGCCAGCAGGGTGGGACAGACAAACACCGGGGAGCTGTTTTTT.

The chain couples TRBV3-1 to TRBJ2-7, with TRBD2 as a possible D gene (5 bases). V lost 4 bases and J lost 3, with 16 bases in between. CDR3 length: 15 residues. CDR1 LGHDT and CDR2 YNNKEL come from the germline V gene (reference sequence). DNA of the CDR3: TGTGCCAGCAGCCCCTTCGCGGGTGGGGTCTACGAGCAGTACTTC. Translated: CASSPFAGGVYEQYF.

The chain uses TRBV7-2 and TRBJ2-1; no firm D call. The V and J ends lost 2 bases and 0 bases respectively, with 5 bases between them. There are 14 residues in the CDR3. Germline V CDR1 and CDR2: SGHTA, FQGNSA. CDR3 residues: CASSLKASYNEQFF. The CDR3 DNA reads TGTGCCAGCAGCTTAAAAGCCTCCTACAATGAGCAGTTCTTC.

The chain uses TRBV12-3 or TRBV12-4 and TRBJ2-1; D not resolved. CDR3 length equals 11 residues. V gave up 10 bases and J gave up 8 bases, with 12 bases separating them. The CDR3: CANSLGYEQFF. The CDR3 nucleotides read TGTGCCAACTCATTAGGGTATGAGCAGTTCTTC.

This clonotype was observed many times. This chain links TRBV27 with TRBJ2-7; 14 bases map to TRBD2. Trimming removed 4 bases from V and 2 bases from J; junction bases left unmatched: 7. The CDR3 runs to 17 residues. Germline-derived CDR1 and CDR2 are MNHEY and SMNVEV (reference sequence). The CDR3 sequence is CASSSRLAGGSPYEQYF. For the CDR3, the DNA is TGTGCCAGCAGTTCCCGACTAGCGGGGGGGTCCCCCTACGAGCAGTACTTC.

This clonotype was seen a handful of times. The chain combines TRBV7-8 with TRBJ2-4; D is ambiguous. CDR1 SGHVS and CDR2 FQNEAQ come from the germline V gene. The CDR3 consists of 17 residues. Trimming removed 5 bases at V and 2 bases at J, with 19 bases between. The CDR3, as DNA: TGTGCCAGCAGCGATCCCGGGCCCCAAGGAACCAAAAACATTCAGTACTTC. It specifies CASSDPGPQGTKNIQYF.

The chain couples TRBV7-3 to TRBJ2-1; 7 bases are a match to TRBD1. CDR1 and CDR2 (germline): SGHTA, FQGTGA. This CDR3 has 13 amino acids. J was trimmed by 7 bases and V by 3 bases; bases with no gene match: 3. The CDR3 region is CASSFTGVNEQFF. The CDR3 DNA reads as TGTGCCAGCAGCTTTACAGGGGTAAATGAGCAGTTCTTC.

This clonotype occurred many times. The J gene is TRBJ2-5, the V gene TRBV6-2 or TRBV6-3, with 7 bases that match TRBD2. The CDR3 has 14 amino acids. V shed 4 bases and J 1 base; nucleotides not matched to a gene: 3. Germline V gene data show CDR1 as MNHEY and CDR2 as SVGEGT. The DNA of the CDR3 is TGTGCCAGCAGTTTCACTAGCGTCCAAGAGACCCAGTACTTC. Its protein is CASSFTSVQETQYF.

The table lists this clonotype with many counts. The chain's CDR3 is CASSYDVGYNEQFF. The CDR3 DNA reads TGTGCCAGCAGTTACGACGTGGGCTACAATGAGCAGTTCTTC. The genes are TRBV6-5 and TRBJ2-1, with D uncertain. Germline CDR1 reads MNHEY; CDR2 reads SVGAGI. With 2 bases removed from V and 3 bases from J, the gap between germline ends came to 8 bases. CDR3 length equals 14 residues.

V is TRBV15 and J is TRBJ2-3, with 16 bases that match TRBD2. CDR1 LNHNV and CDR2 YYDKDF come from the germline V gene (reference sequence). V gave up 5 bases and J gave up 4 bases; unmatched junction bases: 6. The CDR3 has 17 residues. Written as DNA, the CDR3 is TGTGCCACCAGCTGGGGACTAGCGGGAGGGCCATCAGATACGCAGTATTTT. It yields the protein CATSWGLAGGPSDTQYF.

This clonotype came up many times. The V gene is TRBV28, the J gene TRBJ2-3, with D unresolved. Germline-derived CDR1 and CDR2 are MDHEN and SYDVKM. There are 13 residues in the CDR3. Trimming shortened V by 9 bases and J by 2 bases, and 12 bases separated the two germline ends. This CDR3 is CASRDTNTDTQYF. CDR3 coding DNA: TGTGCCAGTCGAGACACAAACACAGATACGCAGTATTTT.

This clonotype was recorded a few times. The chain carries TRBV15 and TRBJ2-2, with 9 bases aligning to TRBD2. V shed 7 bases, J shed 2 bases, and the junction held 8 bases outside the gene matches. Germline V gene data show CDR1 as LNHNV and CDR2 as YYDKDF (reference sequence). The CDR3 extends over 16 amino acids. The CDR3 loop is CATTPGGRGNTGELFF. The CDR3 coding sequence is TGTGCCACCACCCCTGGCGGGAGGGGAAACACCGGGGAGCTGTTTTTT.

This clonotype was seen ten or more times. The chain has TRBV28 and TRBJ2-5; D is uncertain. V was clipped by 9 bases and J by 6 bases, with 17 bases between them. Looked up from germline, CDR1 is MDHEN and CDR2 is SYDVKM. CDR3 length equals 13 residues. The CDR3 coding sequence is TGTGCCAGTGATACCAGGCTCAGGAAGACCCAGTACTTC. It translates to CASDTRLRKTQYF.

This clonotype has at least ten counts. V gene TRBV6-1 combines with J gene TRBJ1-2; tentatively, D is TRBD1 (6 bases). Between the trimmed V and J ends, which lost 1 base and 1 base, there was a span of 13 bases. The CDR3 covers 16 residues. CDR1 is MNHNS, CDR2 SASEGT, per germline. In DNA form, the CDR3 reads TGTGCCAGCAGTGAAGAGGAGGGACACGATAACTATGGCTACACCTTC. Amino acids: CASSEEEGHDNYGYTF.

This chain uses TRBV3-1 with TRBJ1-3, with D possibly TRBD1 on 6 matching bases. With 2 bases removed from V and 3 bases from J, the gap between germline ends came to 11 bases. The germline CDR1 and CDR2 sequences are LGHDT and YNNKEL (reference sequence). The CDR3 is 15 amino acids. The CDR3, as DNA: TGTGCCAGCAGCCAACAGGGACATGGTGGAAACACCATATATTTT. Protein sequence: CASSQQGHGGNTIYF.

The chain couples TRBV4-3 to TRBJ2-1, with D uncertain. CDR1 is LGHNA and CDR2 is YSLEER in the germline V gene. V lost 1 base to trimming and J lost 12 bases, with 10 bases between them. The CDR3 totals 12 residues. The CDR3 protein is CASSQGSASQFF. Written as DNA, the CDR3 is TGCGCCAGCAGCCAAGGGTCTGCGTCGCAGTTCTTC.